This T cell receptor beta chain was recorded in a study of vaccination effects on CD4 cells after COVID-19. TCRdb keeps only in-frame clones here, not all; method: immunoSEQ multiplex PCR. The sample gives some 22,000 clones, roughly four fifths of which show up once; approximately 20% is in the top ten. This clone was observed a few times. Its target is not known. The V end was cut by 0 bases, the J end by 1 base, with 8 bases between. The CDR3 loop spans 15 amino acids. CDR1 MNHEY and CDR2 SVGEGT come from the germline V gene. Expansion with viral peptide pools was applied to antigen-specific CD4+ T cells by the ViraFEST assay prior to sequencing. Having been cultured for about ten days, the cells underwent CD4+ T cell isolation. Nucleocapsid antibodies were negative in the vaccine recipients, who had never had SARS-CoV-2 infection. Culturing of around 1.9 million PBMC per well took place with roughly 10 IU/ml IL-2 and 9 to 10 ug/ml peptides.

The specimen was CD4+ T cells from PBMCs cultured with HCoV-NL63 spike peptides, collected before COVID-19 vaccination. This sequence joins TRBV6-2 or TRBV6-3 and TRBJ2-3; the D gene could be TRBD1 or TRBD2 (5 bases each). The clonotype comes from a human donor who received a COVID-19 vaccine. CDR3 sequence (DNA): TGTGCCAGCAGTTACTCGGGGGTGGGCACAGATACGCAGTATTTT. Translated, it gives CASSYSGVGTDTQYF.